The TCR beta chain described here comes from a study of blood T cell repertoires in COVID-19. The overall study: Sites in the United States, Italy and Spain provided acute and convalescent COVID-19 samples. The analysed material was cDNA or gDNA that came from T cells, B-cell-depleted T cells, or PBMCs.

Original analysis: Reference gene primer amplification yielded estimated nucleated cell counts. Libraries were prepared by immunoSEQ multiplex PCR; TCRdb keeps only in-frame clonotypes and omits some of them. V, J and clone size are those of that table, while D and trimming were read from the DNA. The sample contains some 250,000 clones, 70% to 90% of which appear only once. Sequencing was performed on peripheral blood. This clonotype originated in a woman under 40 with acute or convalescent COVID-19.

The CDR3 loop is CASSSDRERLRNIQYF. The CDR3 DNA reads TGTGCCAGTAGTTCGGACAGGGAGCGGTTGCGGAACATTCAGTACTTC. This sequence joins TRBV19 and TRBJ2-4; 8 nucleotides agree with TRBD1. The CDR3 extends over 16 amino acids. With 5 bases clipped from V and 7 bases from J, the junction kept 13 bases outside the gene matches. CDR1 and CDR2 from the germline V gene are LNHDA and SQIVND (reference sequence).